These 5 T cell receptor beta chains came from one sample sequenced in a study of cytotoxic CD8 clonotypes in ibrutinib-treated CLL. Method: immunoSEQ multiplex PCR; TCRdb's copy keeps in-frame clones and lacks some. The profile shows about 300,000 clones, 67% of them singletons. Specimen: PBMCs, collected after 36 months of ibrutinib treatment. The origin of the receptors is a human donor with chronic lymphocytic leukemia.

The rearrangement links TRBV9 to TRBJ2-7; 9 bases match TRBD1. The V gene's germline CDR1 is SGDLS and CDR2 YYNGEE. V dropped 4 bases and J dropped 0; count of bases not matched to a gene: 8. The CDR3 has 16 amino acids. The CDR3 nucleotides are TGTGCCAGCAGCACCACCGGGACAGGGAGCTCCTACGAGCAGTACTTC. Translating it yields CASSTTGTGSSYEQYF.

Comments on this clone: The DNA is omitted, as the CDR3 cannot be located on it reliably, and the CDR3 follows TCRdb's listing. The chain uses TRBV21-1 and TRBJ1-5. TRBV21-1 counts as a pseudogene. The CDR3 region is 14 residues in length, termini included. Here the CDR3 reads CASSKPSVVLRQHF.

The CDR3: CASSQSGQGGTPLHF. In DNA form, the CDR3 reads TGCGCCAGCAGCCAATCGGGACAGGGTGGAACACCCCTCCACTTT. The chain joins TRBV5-1 to TRBJ1-6, with 9 bases lining up with TRBD1. The CDR3 contains 15 residues. Germline V gene lookup returns CDR1 SGHRS and CDR2 YFSETQ. J gave up 11 bases and V 4 bases, and 10 bases lay outside the gene matches.

J is TRBJ2-2 and V is TRBV7-8; possibly TRBD1 for D (6 bases). Germline V gives CDR1 SGHVS, CDR2 FQNEAQ. This CDR3 contains 16 residues. V was cut by 3 bases and J by 0 bases, with 11 bases left in between. The CDR3 sequence is CASSFTGLTNTGELFF. CDR3 sequence (DNA): TGTGCCAGCAGCTTTACAGGGCTGACGAACACCGGGGAGCTGTTTTTT.

The chain joins TRBV10-2 to TRBJ2-3; TRBD2 might be the D (6 bases). CDR3 size: 13 residues. Germline-derived CDR1 and CDR2 are WSHSY and SAAADI. Between the trimmed V and J ends, which lost 8 bases and 10 bases, there was a span of 19 bases. CDR3 coding DNA: TGCGCCAGCGGCAGCGGGTCCCCCGGCGCGCAGTATTTT. This sequence encodes CASGSGSPGAQYF.